This T cell receptor beta chain was sequenced during a study of T cell repertoires in cytomegalovirus infection. Study as a whole: Public TCR beta signatures provided an indication of both CMV infection and a matching HLA type. Broader study findings: The cumulative frequency of public TCR beta families identified carriers of CMV plus the relevant HLA. Across the ex vivo response, the dominant clonotypes were HLA-C-restricted CMV-specific TCR beta clonotypes.

Trimming took 3 bases from V and 4 from J; bases not matched to a gene: 15. CDR3 length equals 17 residues. The germline gives CDR1 DFQATT, CDR2 SNEGSKA (reference sequence). A note on this clonotype: The antigen remains unidentified.

TCRdb ran MiXCR on the reads and lists one entry per CDR3 protein. The sample has approximately 200,000 distinct CDR3 sequences; 22% are singletons. The sample comprised CD8+ T cells from PBMCs. The receptor was isolated from a human donor in good health (CMV status not recorded). Some clones in this sample may be carry-over from other donors' samples. V and J are TRBV20-1 and TRBJ2-3, with 8 bases aligning to TRBD2. The CDR3: CSARTPPGGGFPDTQYF. The CDR3, as DNA: TGCAGTGCTAGGACGCCACCGGGCGGGGGGTTCCCAGATACGCAGTATTTT.